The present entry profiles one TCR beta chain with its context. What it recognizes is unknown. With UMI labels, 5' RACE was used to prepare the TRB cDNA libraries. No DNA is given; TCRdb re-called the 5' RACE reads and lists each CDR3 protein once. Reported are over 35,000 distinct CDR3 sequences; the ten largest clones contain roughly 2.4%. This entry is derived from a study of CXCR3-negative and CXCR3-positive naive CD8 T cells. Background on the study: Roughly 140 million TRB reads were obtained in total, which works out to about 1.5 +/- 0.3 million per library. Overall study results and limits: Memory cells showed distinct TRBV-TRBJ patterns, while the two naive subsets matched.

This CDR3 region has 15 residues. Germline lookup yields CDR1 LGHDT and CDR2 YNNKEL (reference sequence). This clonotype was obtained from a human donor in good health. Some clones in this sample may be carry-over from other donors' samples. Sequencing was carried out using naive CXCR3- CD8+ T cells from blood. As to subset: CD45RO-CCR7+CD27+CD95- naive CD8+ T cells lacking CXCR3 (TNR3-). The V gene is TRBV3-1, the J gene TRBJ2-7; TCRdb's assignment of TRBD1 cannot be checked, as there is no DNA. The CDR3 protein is CASSQENGAHYEQYF.